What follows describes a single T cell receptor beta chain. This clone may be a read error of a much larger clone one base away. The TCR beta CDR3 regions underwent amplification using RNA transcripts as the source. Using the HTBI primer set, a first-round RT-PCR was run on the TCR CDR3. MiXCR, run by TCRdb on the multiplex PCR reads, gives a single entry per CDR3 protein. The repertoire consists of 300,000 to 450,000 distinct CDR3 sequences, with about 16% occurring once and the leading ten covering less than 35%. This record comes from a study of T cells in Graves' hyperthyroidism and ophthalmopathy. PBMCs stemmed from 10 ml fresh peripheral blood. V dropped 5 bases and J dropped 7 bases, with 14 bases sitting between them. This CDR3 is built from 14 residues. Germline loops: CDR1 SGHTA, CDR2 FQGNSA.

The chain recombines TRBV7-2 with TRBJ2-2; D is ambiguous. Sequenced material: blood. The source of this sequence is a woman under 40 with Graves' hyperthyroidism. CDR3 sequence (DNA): TGTGCCAGCAGCGCGGCCAGGCTGAACGGGGAGCTGTTTTTT. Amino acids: CASSAARLNGELFF.